The clone carrying this TCR beta chain was counted at least ten times. The antigen is not known. V lost 2 bases to trimming and J lost 0 bases; unmatched junction nucleotides: 5. The V gene's germline CDR1 is MNHEY and CDR2 SVGAGI. CDR3 size: 16 residues. This sample's time point: pre-sensitization, week 0. The treatment here: therapeutic diphenylcyclopropenone sensitization with weekly scalp DPC. RNA extraction used unfractionated whole blood as the source of total RNA. The data were obtained in a study of human T cells and chemical hapten exposure. Background on the study: Mostly female patients had alopecia areata, totalis or universalis.

Study-wide results and limits: Patch test score was positively correlated with the counts of PT1 expanded TCRs.

TCRdb passed the RACE reads through MiXCR, listing each CDR3 protein once. Of some 400,000 distinct CDR3 sequences listed, 5.1% are singletons. The TCR was taken from a woman aged 50 to 60 with alopecia areata. Some clones in this sample may be carry-over from other donors' samples. This specimen was whole blood, taken in connection with sensitization to the hapten diphenylcyclopropenone (DPC). The chain joins TRBV6-5 to TRBJ1-1; TRBD1 matches at 8 bases. The CDR3 here is CASSYGPGGLNTEAFF. Here the CDR3 DNA reads TGTGCCAGCAGTTACGGTCCAGGGGGCCTGAACACTGAAGCTTTCTTT.